This TCR beta chain was captured by sequencing in a study of blood T cell repertoires in COVID-19. Looking at the study overall: Sites across the United States, Italy and Spain contributed samples from acute and convalescent COVID-19. T cells, B-cell-depleted T cells, or PBMCs provided the cDNA or gDNA that served as material.

Germline V lookup: CDR1 LGHNA, CDR2 YNFKEQ. The V end was cut by 3 bases, the J end by 1 base, with 10 bases between. The length of the CDR3 is 15 residues. Authors' methods: Estimated nucleated cell counts came from reference gene primer amplification. Libraries were prepared by immunoSEQ multiplex PCR; TCRdb keeps only in-frame clonotypes and omits some of them. That table gives V, J and clone size, and the DNA gave D and trimming. The sample records around 700,000 clones, about 87% being singletons. The sequenced material came from peripheral blood. The chain joins TRBV4-2 to TRBJ1-5; D unresolved. The sequence came from a woman under 30 with acute or convalescent COVID-19. CDR3 DNA: TGTGCCAGCAGCCACCGGGGAGAGAGCAATCAGCCCCAGCATTTT. Protein: CASSHRGESNQPQHF.